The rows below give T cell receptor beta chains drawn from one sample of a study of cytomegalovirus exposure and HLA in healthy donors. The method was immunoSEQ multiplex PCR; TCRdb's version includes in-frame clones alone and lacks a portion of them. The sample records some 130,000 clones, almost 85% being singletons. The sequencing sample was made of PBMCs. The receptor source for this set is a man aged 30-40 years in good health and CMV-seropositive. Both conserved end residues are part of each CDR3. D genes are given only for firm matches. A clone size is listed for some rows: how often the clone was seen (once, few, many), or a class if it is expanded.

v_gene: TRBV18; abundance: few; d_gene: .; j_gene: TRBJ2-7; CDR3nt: TGTGCCAGCTCACCACTTGATGGGAGCTACGAGCAGTACTTC; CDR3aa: CASSPLDGSYEQYF
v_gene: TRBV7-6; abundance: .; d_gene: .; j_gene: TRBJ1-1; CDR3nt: TGTGCCAGCAGCTTGAGTTTAGACACTGAAGCTTTCTTT; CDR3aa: CASSLSLDTEAFF
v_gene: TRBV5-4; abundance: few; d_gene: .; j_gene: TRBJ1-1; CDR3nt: TGTGCCAGCAGGGTTGGAGGGAACACTGAAGCTTTCTTT; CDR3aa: CASRVGGNTEAFF
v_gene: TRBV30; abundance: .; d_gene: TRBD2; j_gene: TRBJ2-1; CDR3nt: TGTGCCTGGGGACTAGCGGGAGATGAGCAGTTCTTC; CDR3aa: CAWGLAGDEQFF
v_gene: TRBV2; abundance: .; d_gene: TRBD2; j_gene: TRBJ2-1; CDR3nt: TGTGCCAGCAGGGCGACTAGCGGTATCAGCGGTGAGCAGTTCTTC; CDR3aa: CASRATSGISGEQFF
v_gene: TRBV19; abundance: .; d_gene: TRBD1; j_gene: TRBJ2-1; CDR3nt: TGTGCCAGTAGTATAGTCTCGCAGGGCCCAGGGGGAAATGAGCAGTTCTTC; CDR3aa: CASSIVSQGPGGNEQFF
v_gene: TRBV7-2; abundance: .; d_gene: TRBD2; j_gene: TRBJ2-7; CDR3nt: TGTGCCAGCAGCTTGATGGGACTAGCGGCTGGGGACGAGCAGTACTTC; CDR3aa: CASSLMGLAAGDEQYF
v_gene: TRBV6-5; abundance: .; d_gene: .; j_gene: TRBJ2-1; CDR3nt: TGTGCCAGCAGTTACCTAGGACAGCGCCAACAGTTCTTC; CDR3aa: CASSYLGQRQQFF
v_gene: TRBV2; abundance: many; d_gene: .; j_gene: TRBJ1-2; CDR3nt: TGTGCCATGCCGTATACAGGGTTGATTAATGGCTACACCTTC; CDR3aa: CAMPYTGLINGYTF
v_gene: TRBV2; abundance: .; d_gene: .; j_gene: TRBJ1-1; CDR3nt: TGTGCCAGCAAGAAGGGCAGGGTTGCGGAAGCTTTCTTT; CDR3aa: CASKKGRVAEAFF
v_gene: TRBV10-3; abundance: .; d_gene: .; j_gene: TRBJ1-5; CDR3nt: TGTGCCATCAGTGAGTCAGGTGGGCAGTCGGATCAGCCCCAGCATTTT; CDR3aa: CAISESGGQSDQPQHF
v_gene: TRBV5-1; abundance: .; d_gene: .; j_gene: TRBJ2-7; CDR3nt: TGCGCCAGCAGCTTGCGGGTGGGCGGGGGCTTCTACGAGCAGTACTTC; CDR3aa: CASSLRVGGGFYEQYF
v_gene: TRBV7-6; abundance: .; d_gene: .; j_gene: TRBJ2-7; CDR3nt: TGTGCCAGCAGCCCCCGGGGGACGACCCGCTACGAGCAGTACTTC; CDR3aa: CASSPRGTTRYEQYF
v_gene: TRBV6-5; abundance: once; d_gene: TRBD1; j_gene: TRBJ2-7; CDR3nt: TGTGCCAGCAGTCTGGGACAGGGGAACTACGAGCAGTACTTC; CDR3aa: CASSLGQGNYEQYF
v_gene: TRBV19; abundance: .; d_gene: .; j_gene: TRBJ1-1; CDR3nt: TGTGCCAGTAGTATACTGGATGGCGCAGGCGTTGAAGCTTTCTTT; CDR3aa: CASSILDGAGVEAFF
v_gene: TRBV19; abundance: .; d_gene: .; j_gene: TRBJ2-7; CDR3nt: TGTGCCAGTAGCGTCCAGAGACATTCCTCCTACGAGCAGTACTTC; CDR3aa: CASSVQRHSSYEQYF
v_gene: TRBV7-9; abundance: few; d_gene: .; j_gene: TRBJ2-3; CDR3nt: TGTGCCAGCAGCTCTAGGGTGGGCTCTGGGGCCACAGATACGCAGTATTTT; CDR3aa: CASSSRVGSGATDTQYF
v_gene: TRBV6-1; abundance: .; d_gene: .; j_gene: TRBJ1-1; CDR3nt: TGTGCCAGCAGTGTTGGTCGGAGGGCTTTCTTT; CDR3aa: CASSVGRRAFF
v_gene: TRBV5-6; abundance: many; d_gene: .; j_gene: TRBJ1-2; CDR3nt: TGTGCGACGCGGAGGATGGGGTATGGCTACACCTTC; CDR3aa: CATRRMGYGYTF
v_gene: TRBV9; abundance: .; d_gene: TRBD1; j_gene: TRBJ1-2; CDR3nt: TGTGCCAGCAGCGTTGGACAGGCTCGAGGCTACACCTTC; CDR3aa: CASSVGQARGYTF
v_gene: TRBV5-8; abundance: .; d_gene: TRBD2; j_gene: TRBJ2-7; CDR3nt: TGTGCCAGCCATTTGATGGGGGGGGGCTCCTACGAGCAGTACTTC; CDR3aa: CASHLMGGGSYEQYF
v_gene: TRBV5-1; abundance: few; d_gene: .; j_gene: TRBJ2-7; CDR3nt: TGCGCCAGCAGGCGGCAGATCTCCTACGAGCAGTACTTC; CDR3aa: CASRRQISYEQYF
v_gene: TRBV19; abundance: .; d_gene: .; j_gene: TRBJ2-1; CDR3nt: TGTGCCAGTATCCCGGCGAGCGCCCCTCAAGATGAGCAGTTCTTC; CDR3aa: CASIPASAPQDEQFF
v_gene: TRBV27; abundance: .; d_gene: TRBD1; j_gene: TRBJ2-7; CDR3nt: TGTGCCAGCAGTCTGGACAGGGGGCGGTACGAGCAGTACTTC; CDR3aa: CASSLDRGRYEQYF
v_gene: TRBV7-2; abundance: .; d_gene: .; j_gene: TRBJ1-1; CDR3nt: TGTGCCAGCAGAAGGGGCCGATTGAACACTGAAGCTTTCTTT; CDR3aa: CASRRGRLNTEAFF
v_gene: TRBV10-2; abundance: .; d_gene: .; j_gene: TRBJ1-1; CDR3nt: TGCGCCAGCAGTGATACGGGGGGGCACACTGAAGCTTTCTTT; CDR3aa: CASSDTGGHTEAFF
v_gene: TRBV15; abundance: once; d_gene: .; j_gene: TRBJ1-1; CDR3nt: TGTGCCACCAGCCAAGTTGGGGCAGACGCGGAGCGGGTGGCTTTCTTT; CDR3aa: CATSQVGADAERVAFF
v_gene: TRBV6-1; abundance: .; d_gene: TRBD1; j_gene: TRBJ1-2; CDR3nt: TGTGCCAGCACCGAAGGGGGCAGGACGGACCCTGGCTACACCTTC; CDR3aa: CASTEGGRTDPGYTF
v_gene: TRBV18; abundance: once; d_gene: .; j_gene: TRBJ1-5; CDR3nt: TGTGCCAGCTCAATGGGCAGCAATCAGCCCCAGCATTTT; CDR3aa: CASSMGSNQPQHF
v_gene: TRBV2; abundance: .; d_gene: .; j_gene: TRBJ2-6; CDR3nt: TGTGCCAGTAAATTGGGGGGAACACTATCTTCGGGGGCCAACGTCCTGACTTTC; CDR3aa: CASKLGGTLSSGANVLTF
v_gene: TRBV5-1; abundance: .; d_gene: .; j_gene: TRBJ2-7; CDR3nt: TGCGCCAGCAGCTTGGCCGGAGAATACGAGCAGTACTTC; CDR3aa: CASSLAGEYEQYF